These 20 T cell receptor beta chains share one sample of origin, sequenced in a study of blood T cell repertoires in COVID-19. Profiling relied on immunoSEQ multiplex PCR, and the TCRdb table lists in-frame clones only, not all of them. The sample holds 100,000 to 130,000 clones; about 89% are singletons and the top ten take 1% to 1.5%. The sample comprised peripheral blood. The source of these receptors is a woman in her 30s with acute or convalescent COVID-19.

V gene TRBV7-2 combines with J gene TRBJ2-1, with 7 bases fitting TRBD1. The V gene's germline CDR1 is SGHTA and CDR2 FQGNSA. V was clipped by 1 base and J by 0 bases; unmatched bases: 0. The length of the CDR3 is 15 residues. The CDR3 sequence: CASSLDRGSYNEQFF. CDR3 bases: TGTGCCAGCAGCTTAGACAGGGGCTCCTACAATGAGCAGTTCTTC.

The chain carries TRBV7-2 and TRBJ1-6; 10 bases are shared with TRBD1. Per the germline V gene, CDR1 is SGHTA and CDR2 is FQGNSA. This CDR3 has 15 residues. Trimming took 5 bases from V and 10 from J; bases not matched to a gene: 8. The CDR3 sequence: CASSPQTGGGSPLHF. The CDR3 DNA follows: TGTGCCAGCAGCCCCCAGACAGGGGGCGGATCACCCCTCCACTTT.

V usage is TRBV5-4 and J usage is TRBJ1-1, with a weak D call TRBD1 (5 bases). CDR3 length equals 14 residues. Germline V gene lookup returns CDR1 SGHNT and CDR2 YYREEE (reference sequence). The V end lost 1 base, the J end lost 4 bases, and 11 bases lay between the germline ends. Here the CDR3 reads CASSLQGVSTEAFF. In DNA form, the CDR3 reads TGTGCCAGCAGCTTGCAAGGGGTTTCCACTGAAGCTTTCTTT.

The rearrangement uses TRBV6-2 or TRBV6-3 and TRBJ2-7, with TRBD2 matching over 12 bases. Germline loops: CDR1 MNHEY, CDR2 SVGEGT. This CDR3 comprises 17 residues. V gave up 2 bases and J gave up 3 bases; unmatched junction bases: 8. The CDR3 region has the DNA TGTGCCAGCAGTTACAGGCTAGCGGGAGGGCCTGTCTACGAGCAGTACTTC. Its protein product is CASSYRLAGGPVYEQYF.

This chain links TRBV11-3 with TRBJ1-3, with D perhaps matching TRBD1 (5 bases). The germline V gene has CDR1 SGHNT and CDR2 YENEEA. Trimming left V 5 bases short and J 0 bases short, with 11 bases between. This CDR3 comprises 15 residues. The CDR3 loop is CASSPEGLSGNTIYF. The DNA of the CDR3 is TGTGCCAGCAGCCCCGAGGGACTCTCTGGAAACACCATATATTTT. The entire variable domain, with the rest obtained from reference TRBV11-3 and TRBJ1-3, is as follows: EAGVVQSPRYKIIEKKQPVAFWCNPISGHNTLYWYLQNLGQGPELLIRYENEEAVDDSQLPKDRFSAERLKGVDSTLKIQPAELGDSAVYLCASSPEGLSGNTIYFGEGSWLTVV.

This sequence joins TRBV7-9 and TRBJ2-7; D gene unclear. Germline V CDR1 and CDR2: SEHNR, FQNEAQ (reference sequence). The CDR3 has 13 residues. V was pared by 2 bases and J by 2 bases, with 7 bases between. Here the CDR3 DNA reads TGTGCCAGCAGCTTAAATCTACCCTACGAGCAGTACTTC. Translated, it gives CASSLNLPYEQYF.

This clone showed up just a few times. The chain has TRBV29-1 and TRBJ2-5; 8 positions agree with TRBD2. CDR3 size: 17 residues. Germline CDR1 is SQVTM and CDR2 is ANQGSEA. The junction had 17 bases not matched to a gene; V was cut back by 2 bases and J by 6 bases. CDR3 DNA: TGCAGCGTTGAATCTCCCCTCCGGGGGGGCGTCAGAAAGACCCAGTACTTC. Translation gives CSVESPLRGGVRKTQYF. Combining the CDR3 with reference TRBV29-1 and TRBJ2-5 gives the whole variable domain SAVISQKPSRDICQRGTSLTIQCQVDSQVTMMFWYRQQPGQSLTLIATANQGSEATYESGFVIDKFPISRPNLTFSTLTVSNMSPEDSSIYLCSVESPLRGGVRKTQYFGPGTRLLVL.

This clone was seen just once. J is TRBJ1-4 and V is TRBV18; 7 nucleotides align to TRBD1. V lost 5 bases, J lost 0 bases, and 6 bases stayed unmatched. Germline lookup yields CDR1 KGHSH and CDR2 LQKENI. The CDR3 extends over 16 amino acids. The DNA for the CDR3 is TGTGCCAGCTCAGCGGGACAGCAAGCAACTAATGAAAAACTGTTTTTT. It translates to CASSAGQQATNEKLFF.

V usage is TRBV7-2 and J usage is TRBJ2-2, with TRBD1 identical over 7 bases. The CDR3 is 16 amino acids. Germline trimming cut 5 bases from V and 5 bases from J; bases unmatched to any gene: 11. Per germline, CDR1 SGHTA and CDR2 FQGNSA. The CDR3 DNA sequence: TGTGCCAGCAGCGACTACAGGGGTTTGCGGACCGGGGAGCTGTTTTTT. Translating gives CASSDYRGLRTGELFF.

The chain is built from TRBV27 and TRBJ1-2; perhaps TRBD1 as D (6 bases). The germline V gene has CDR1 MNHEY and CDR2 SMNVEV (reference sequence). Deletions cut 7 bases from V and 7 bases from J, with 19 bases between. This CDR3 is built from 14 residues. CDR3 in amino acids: CASKLQGSMVGYTF. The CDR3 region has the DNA TGTGCCAGCAAGCTACAGGGATCTATGGTTGGCTACACCTTC.

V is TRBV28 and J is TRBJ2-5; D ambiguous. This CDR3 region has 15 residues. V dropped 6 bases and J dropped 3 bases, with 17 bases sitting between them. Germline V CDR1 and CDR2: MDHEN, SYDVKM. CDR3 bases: TGTGCCAGCAGACCCACGCGCGACGCGGAAGAGACCCAGTACTTC. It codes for CASRPTRDAEETQYF.

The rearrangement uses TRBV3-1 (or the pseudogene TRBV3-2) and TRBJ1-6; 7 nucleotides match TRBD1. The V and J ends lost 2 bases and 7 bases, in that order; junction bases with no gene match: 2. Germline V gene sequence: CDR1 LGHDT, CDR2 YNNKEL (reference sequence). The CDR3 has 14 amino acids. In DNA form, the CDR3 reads TGTGCCAGCAGCCAACGGGACAGCAATTCACCCCTCCACTTT. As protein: CASSQRDSNSPLHF.

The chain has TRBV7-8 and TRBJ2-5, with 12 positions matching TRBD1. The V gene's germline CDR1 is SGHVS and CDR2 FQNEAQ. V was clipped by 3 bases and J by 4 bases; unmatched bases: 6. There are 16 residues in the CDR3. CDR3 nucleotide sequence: TGTGCCAGCAGCTTTGGGACAGGGGGCTATCGAGAGACCCAGTACTTC. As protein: CASSFGTGGYRETQYF.

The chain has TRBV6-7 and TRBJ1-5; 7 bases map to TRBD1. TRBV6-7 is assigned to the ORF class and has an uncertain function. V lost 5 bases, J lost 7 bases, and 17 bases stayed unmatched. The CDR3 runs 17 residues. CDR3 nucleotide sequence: TGTGCCAGCAGTAGATCAAGACAGGGCAAATTCCCACAGCCCCAGCATTTT. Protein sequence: CASSRSRQGKFPQPQHF.

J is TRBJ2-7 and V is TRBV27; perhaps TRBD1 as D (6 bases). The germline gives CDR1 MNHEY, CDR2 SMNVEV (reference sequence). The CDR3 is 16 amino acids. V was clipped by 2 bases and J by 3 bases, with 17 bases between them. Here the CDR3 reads CASSLGGPARFYEQYF. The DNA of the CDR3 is TGTGCCAGCAGTTTAGGGGGCCCCGCGCGATTCTACGAGCAGTACTTC.

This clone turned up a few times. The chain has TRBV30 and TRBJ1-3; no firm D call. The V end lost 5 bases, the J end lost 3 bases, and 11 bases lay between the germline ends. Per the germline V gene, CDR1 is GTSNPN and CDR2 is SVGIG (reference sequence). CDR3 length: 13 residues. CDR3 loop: CAWALERGNTIYF. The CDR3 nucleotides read TGTGCCTGGGCATTAGAGCGTGGAAACACCATATATTTT.

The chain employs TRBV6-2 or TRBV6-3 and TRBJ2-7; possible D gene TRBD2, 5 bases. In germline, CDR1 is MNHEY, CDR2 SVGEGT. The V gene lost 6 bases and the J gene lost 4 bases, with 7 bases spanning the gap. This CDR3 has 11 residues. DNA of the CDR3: TGTGCCAGCAGCCGAGGGTACGAGCAGTACTTC. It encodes CASSRGYEQYF.

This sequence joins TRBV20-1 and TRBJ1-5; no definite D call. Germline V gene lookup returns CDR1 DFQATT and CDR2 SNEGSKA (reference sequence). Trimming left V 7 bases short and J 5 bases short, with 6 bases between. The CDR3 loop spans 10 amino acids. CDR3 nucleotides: TGCAGTGTGTTAGATCAGCCCCAGCATTTT. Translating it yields CSVLDQPQHF.

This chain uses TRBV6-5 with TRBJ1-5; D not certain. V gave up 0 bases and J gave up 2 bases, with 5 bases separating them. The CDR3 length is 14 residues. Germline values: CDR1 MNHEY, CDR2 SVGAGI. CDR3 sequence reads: CASSYSAGNQPQHF. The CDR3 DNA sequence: TGTGCCAGCAGTTACTCGGCTGGCAATCAGCCCCAGCATTTT.

Here the CDR3 reads CASSSPGTENYGYTF. The CDR3 DNA sequence: TGTGCCAGCAGCTCCCCCGGGACAGAGAACTATGGCTACACCTTC. The rearrangement uses TRBV5-6 and TRBJ1-2; 7 bases are shared with TRBD1. V lost 3 bases, J lost 2 bases, and 7 bases stayed unmatched. This CDR3 comprises 15 residues. Germline lookup yields CDR1 SGHDT and CDR2 YYEEEE.